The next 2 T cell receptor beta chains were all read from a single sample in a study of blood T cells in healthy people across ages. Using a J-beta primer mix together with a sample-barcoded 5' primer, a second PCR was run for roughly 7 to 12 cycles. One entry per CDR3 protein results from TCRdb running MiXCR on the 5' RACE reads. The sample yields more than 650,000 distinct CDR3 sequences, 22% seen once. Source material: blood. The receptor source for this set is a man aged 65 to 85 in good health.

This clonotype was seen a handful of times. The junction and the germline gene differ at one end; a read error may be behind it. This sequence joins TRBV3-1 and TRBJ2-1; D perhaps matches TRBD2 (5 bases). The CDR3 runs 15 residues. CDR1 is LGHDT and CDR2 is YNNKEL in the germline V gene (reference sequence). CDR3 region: CASCQTGIEGHEQFF. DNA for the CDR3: TGTGCCAGCTGCCAGACCGGGATAGAAGGGCATGAGCAGTTCTTC.

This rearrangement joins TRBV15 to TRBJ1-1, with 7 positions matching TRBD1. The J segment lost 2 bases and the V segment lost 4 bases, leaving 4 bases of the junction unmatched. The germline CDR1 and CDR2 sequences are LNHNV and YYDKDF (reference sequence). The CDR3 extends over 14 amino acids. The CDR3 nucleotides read TGTGCCACCAGCAAGGGACAGCTCAACACTGAAGCTTTCTTT. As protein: CATSKGQLNTEAFF.